This T cell receptor beta chain originates from a study of blood T cell repertoires in COVID-19. On the study more broadly: The study drew acute and convalescent COVID-19 samples from the United States, Italy and Spain.

This clone was detected once. Per the authors' pipeline: By means of reference gene primer amplification, nucleated cell counts were estimated. Data came from immunoSEQ multiplex PCR; TCRdb stores just in-frame clones and leaves some out. The V and J calls and clone size are taken from that table; D and trimming were inferred from the DNA. The sample includes hundreds of thousands of clones, about 88% seen only once; the top ten take 0.85% to 1%. CDR3 length: 15 amino acids. J lost 5 bases, V lost 6 bases, and 9 bases had no gene match. In germline, CDR1 is LNHDA, CDR2 SQIVND (reference sequence). Sequencing was carried out using peripheral blood. The sequence derives from a man in his forties with acute or convalescent COVID-19. This chain links TRBV19 with TRBJ1-2; 10 positions agree with TRBD1. CDR3 nucleotide sequence: TGTGCCAGTAGGAATTCCGGGACAGGGGATTATGGCTACACCTTC. Translation gives CASRNSGTGDYGYTF.